Shown below are 28 T cell receptor beta chains from a single sample sequenced in a study of neoadjuvant anti-PD-1 for oral cavity cancer. TCRdb keeps only in-frame clones here, not all; method: immunoSEQ multiplex PCR. The sample shows 8,000 or so clones, roughly 71% of them seen only once. Sample time point: after neoadjuvant nivolumab, at surgical resection. The sequencing used PBMCs, collected after nivolumab (anti-PD-1) treatment. Every receptor here comes from a person between 40 and 80 years old with oral cavity squamous cell carcinoma.

The J gene is TRBJ1-1, the V gene TRBV5-6; 8 nucleotides line up with TRBD1. CDR3 size: 16 residues. CDR1 and CDR2 from the germline V gene are SGHDT and YYEEEE. V trimming: 4 bases; J trimming: 2 bases; junction bases outside the gene matches: 10. The CDR3 bases are TGTGCCAGCAGCCCCCTAGTAGGACAGGGTAACACTGAAGCTTTCTTT. Encoded protein: CASSPLVGQGNTEAFF.

This clone was recorded a few times. The chain combines TRBV25-1 with TRBJ2-1, with TRBD2 matching over 7 bases. V dropped 1 base and J dropped 5; count of bases not matched to a gene: 8. This CDR3 has 16 residues. Germline V gene sequence: CDR1 MGHDK, CDR2 SYGVNS. This CDR3 reads CASSELGREGHNEQFF. For the CDR3, the DNA is TGTGCCAGCAGTGAATTGGGCAGGGAGGGCCACAATGAGCAGTTCTTC.

The CDR3 here is CASSSVSYEQYF. The DNA of the CDR3 is TGTGCCAGCAGCTCCGTCTCCTACGAGCAGTACTTC. The rearrangement uses TRBV7-8 and TRBJ2-7; D is unclear. Trimming removed 4 bases at V and 0 bases at J, with 4 bases between. Germline values: CDR1 SGHVS, CDR2 FQNEAQ. CDR3 length: 12 amino acids.

CDR3 region: CASSFEGFGYTF. The CDR3 DNA follows: TGTGCCAGCAGCTTTGAAGGTTTTGGCTACACCTTC. The rearrangement links TRBV5-6 to TRBJ1-2; D is ambiguous. This CDR3 has 12 residues. Per germline, CDR1 SGHDT and CDR2 YYEEEE. Trimming stripped 2 bases from V and 7 bases from J, with 9 bases between.

The chain employs TRBV25-1 and TRBJ2-5, with TRBD1 as a possible D gene (5 bases). This CDR3 is 15 amino acids long. V lost 1 base, J lost 4 bases, and 13 bases lay in between. Germline CDR1 is MGHDK and CDR2 is SYGVNS. As DNA, the CDR3 is TGTGCCAGCAGTGAATGGGAACAGGACCCAGAGACCCAGTACTTC. As protein: CASSEWEQDPETQYF.

The genes are TRBV9 and TRBJ1-5; D is undetermined. Germline loops: CDR1 SGDLS, CDR2 YYNGEE. The CDR3 is 12 amino acids. V lost 5 bases, J lost 2 bases, and 5 bases lay in between. The CDR3: CASRAGNQPQHF. The CDR3 bases are TGTGCCAGCAGGGCAGGCAATCAGCCCCAGCATTTT.

This clone has only one observation. The chain links TRBV5-1 to TRBJ2-5, with TRBD1 identical over 8 bases. Trimming took 5 bases from V and 5 from J; bases not matched to a gene: 5. This CDR3 region has 13 residues. The germline V gene encodes CDR1 SGHRS and CDR2 YFSETQ. Here the CDR3 reads CASRRQGLETQYF. CDR3 sequence (DNA): TGCGCCAGCAGGAGACAGGGGTTGGAGACCCAGTACTTC.

This clone has only one observation. V gene TRBV4-3 combines with J gene TRBJ2-1; D is perhaps TRBD2 (5 bases). From germline, CDR1 is LGHNA and CDR2 YSLEER. V dropped 0 bases and J dropped 0 bases, with 6 bases sitting between them. CDR3 length equals 15 residues. The CDR3 is CASSQDGNSYNEQFF. Written as DNA, the CDR3 is TGCGCCAGCAGCCAAGACGGGAACTCCTACAATGAGCAGTTCTTC.

This clone was counted a single time. The chain employs TRBV18 and TRBJ2-7, with D hard to call. Looked up from germline, CDR1 is KGHSH and CDR2 is LQKENI. Deletions cut 1 base from V and 3 bases from J, with 16 bases between. The CDR3 totals 16 residues. The CDR3 loop reads CASSPRERVENYEQYF. The CDR3 DNA sequence: TGTGCCAGCTCACCACGGGAAAGGGTCGAAAACTACGAGCAGTACTTC.

This chain connects TRBV9 to TRBJ2-1, with no clear D. Trimming left V 1 base short and J 9 bases short, with 14 bases between. The germline V gene encodes CDR1 SGDLS and CDR2 YYNGEE. CDR3 length equals 14 residues. Written as DNA, the CDR3 is TGTGCCAGCAGCGTATCTGTTGCTATCAGTGAGCAGTTCTTC. Protein: CASSVSVAISEQFF.

The chain carries TRBV4-3 and TRBJ1-1; D is ambiguous. With 0 bases removed from V and 6 bases from J, the gap between germline ends came to 14 bases. In germline, CDR1 is LGHNA, CDR2 YSLEER. CDR3 length: 15 residues. The CDR3 sequence is CASSQEYSPMAEAFF. The DNA of the CDR3 is TGCGCCAGCAGCCAAGAATACAGCCCCATGGCTGAAGCTTTCTTT.

V is TRBV7-2 and J is TRBJ2-6; D gene uncertain. The germline V and J ends were trimmed by 2 bases and 0 bases, with 11 bases remaining between them. The CDR3 loop spans 17 amino acids. Looked up from germline, CDR1 is SGHTA and CDR2 is FQGNSA. CDR3 DNA: TGTGCCAGCAGCTTATCCCCCGATGGCTCTGGGGCCAACGTCCTGACTTTC. Translated, it gives CASSLSPDGSGANVLTF.

The chain is built from TRBV7-6 and TRBJ1-2; weak D call: TRBD1 (5 bases). Germline V gene sequence: CDR1 SGHVS, CDR2 FNYEAQ. V was shortened by 5 bases and J by 1 base, with 11 bases between the two germline ends. CDR3 size: 14 residues. The CDR3 coding sequence is TGTGCCAGCAGCCCATCCCAGGGTAACTATGGCTACACCTTC. Protein product: CASSPSQGNYGYTF.

This rearrangement joins TRBV9 to TRBJ2-7; D is ambiguous. The germline gives CDR1 SGDLS, CDR2 YYNGEE. The CDR3 loop spans 15 amino acids. Trimming took off 0 bases at V and 5 bases at J, with 15 bases between the two ends. CDR3 loop: CASSVDPGHPNEQYF. The CDR3 nucleotides are TGTGCCAGCAGCGTAGATCCGGGCCATCCCAACGAGCAGTACTTC.

The chain is built from TRBV4-1 and TRBJ2-7, with D perhaps TRBD1 (7 bases). V was pared by 1 base and J by 6 bases, with 16 bases between. The germline V gene has CDR1 MGHRA and CDR2 YSYEKL. The CDR3 consists of 15 residues. CDR3 DNA sequence: TGCGCCAGCAGCCAAGCCTTTTCAGGGGGGACCGAGCAGTACTTC. Translating gives CASSQAFSGGTEQYF.

A single count supports this clone. The chain joins TRBV11-2 to TRBJ2-1; D is perhaps TRBD2 (5 bases). The ends were cut back, 1 base at V and 4 bases at J, with 14 bases in the middle. The V gene's germline CDR1 is SGHAT and CDR2 FQNNGV. This CDR3 comprises 16 residues. CDR3 nucleotide sequence: TGTGCCAGCAGCTTAGTACCGGGAACGGCGTACAATGAGCAGTTCTTC. It is translated as CASSLVPGTAYNEQFF.

The V and J genes are TRBV5-1 and TRBJ2-3, with TRBD1 matching 8 bases. The V and J ends lost 0 bases and 2 bases, in that order; junction bases with no gene match: 5. The CDR3 length is 16 residues. CDR1 SGHRS and CDR2 YFSETQ come from the germline V gene. CDR3 sequence: CASSLVATGVTDTQYF. CDR3 bases: TGCGCCAGCAGCTTGGTGGCGACAGGGGTCACAGATACGCAGTATTTT.

The V gene is TRBV5-1, the J gene TRBJ2-7; D possibly matches TRBD1 or TRBD2 (6 bases each). Trimming removed 2 bases from V and 4 bases from J, with 13 bases in between. The CDR3 has 14 residues. Per germline, CDR1 SGHRS and CDR2 YFSETQ. The CDR3 reads CASSFGGGGYEQYF. CDR3 sequence (DNA): TGCGCCAGCAGCTTTGGAGGGGGAGGATACGAGCAGTACTTC.

The chain joins TRBV10-2 to TRBJ1-1; 7 positions match TRBD1. Germline V gene lookup returns CDR1 WSHSY and CDR2 SAAADI. Trimming at V came to 4 bases and at J to 5 bases, leaving 4 bases not matched to a gene. The CDR3 covers 13 residues. The CDR3 reads CASSGTRGTEAFF. Written as DNA, the CDR3 is TGCGCCAGCAGTGGAACCAGGGGGACTGAAGCTTTCTTT.

The genes are TRBV4-3 and TRBJ2-4; possibly TRBD2 for D (6 bases). Germline assignment: CDR1 LGHNA and CDR2 YSLEER. V lost 2 bases, J lost 8 bases, and 13 bases lay in between. The CDR3 has 14 residues. The CDR3: CASSQTRWGDIQYF. In nucleotides, the CDR3 is TGCGCCAGCAGCCAAACACGGTGGGGGGACATTCAGTACTTC.

The chain employs TRBV5-4 and TRBJ1-6; D remains ambiguous. This CDR3 region has 13 residues. Deletions cut 0 bases from V and 9 bases from J, with 7 bases between. Germline V gene lookup returns CDR1 SGHNT and CDR2 YYREEE (reference sequence). DNA for the CDR3: TGTGCCAGCAGCTTGGAAGTTGGTTCACCCCTCCACTTT. This codes for CASSLEVGSPLHF.

This rearrangement joins TRBV4-3 to TRBJ2-3; no clear D gene. Trimming cost V 1 base and J 0 bases, with 11 bases left between them. The CDR3 extends over 16 amino acids. Germline loops: CDR1 LGHNA, CDR2 YSLEER. CDR3 in amino acids: CASSQVSQSSTDTQYF. DNA of the CDR3: TGCGCCAGCAGCCAAGTATCCCAGAGTAGCACAGATACGCAGTATTTT.

This clone has a single count. The rearrangement links TRBV6-5 to TRBJ1-2; perhaps TRBD1 as D (6 bases). The CDR3 is 15 amino acids. Germline V CDR1 and CDR2: MNHEY, SVGAGI. V lost 6 bases and J lost 6, with 20 bases in between. The CDR3 sequence: CASRHLIQGPHGYTF. CDR3 DNA sequence: TGTGCCAGCAGACATCTTATACAGGGCCCCCATGGCTACACCTTC.

The J gene is TRBJ2-5, the V gene TRBV30; 9 positions match TRBD2. The CDR3 is 14 residues long. Germline trimming cut 4 bases from V and 4 bases from J; bases unmatched to any gene: 7. CDR1 and CDR2 (germline): GTSNPN, SVGIG (reference sequence). The CDR3 region has the DNA TGTGCCTGGAACAGCGGGGGGATGCGAGAGACCCAGTACTTC. Translation: CAWNSGGMRETQYF.

The chain has TRBV19 and TRBJ2-5; no clear D. Trimming pared 3 bases from V and 5 bases from J, leaving 13 bases between. Per germline, CDR1 LNHDA and CDR2 SQIVND (reference sequence). This CDR3 contains 14 residues. The DNA of the CDR3 is TGTGCCAGTAGTATCGGAACTTTTGGTGAGACCCAGTACTTC. It codes for CASSIGTFGETQYF.

This clone was found a few times. The rearrangement joins TRBV27 to TRBJ2-2; D uncertain. In germline, CDR1 is MNHEY, CDR2 SMNVEV (reference sequence). V lost 5 bases to trimming and J lost 7 bases, with 17 bases between them. The CDR3 spans 15 residues. CDR3 in DNA: TGTGCCAGCAGTGAGTCAGTTCATGGCGGCGGGGAGCTGTTTTTT. This codes for CASSESVHGGGELFF.

This clone was counted only a few times. The V call is TRBV25-1, the J call TRBJ1-6, with unresolved D. V was cut by 10 bases and J by 8 bases, with 15 bases left in between. The CDR3 consists of 13 residues. In germline, CDR1 is MGHDK, CDR2 SYGVNS. The CDR3 loop is CATRHGVDSPLHF. The DNA for the CDR3 is TGTGCCACCAGACATGGGGTGGATTCACCCCTCCACTTT.

This clone was counted only a few times. The V call is TRBV18, the J call TRBJ2-2; D unresolved. This CDR3 comprises 15 residues. Trimming shortened V by 3 bases and J by 2 bases, and 10 bases separated the two germline ends. Germline assignment: CDR1 KGHSH and CDR2 LQKENI. The CDR3 is CASSPSNLNTGELFF. Written as DNA, the CDR3 is TGTGCCAGCTCACCTTCTAACCTTAACACCGGGGAGCTGTTTTTT. Full variable domain (outside the CDR3, taken from reference TRBV18 and TRBJ2-2): NAGVMQNPRHLVRRRGQEARLRCSPMKGHSHVYWYRQLPEEGLKFMVYLQKENIIDESGMPKERFSAEFPKEGPSILRIQQVVRGDSAAYFCASSPSNLNTGELFFGEGSRLTVL.